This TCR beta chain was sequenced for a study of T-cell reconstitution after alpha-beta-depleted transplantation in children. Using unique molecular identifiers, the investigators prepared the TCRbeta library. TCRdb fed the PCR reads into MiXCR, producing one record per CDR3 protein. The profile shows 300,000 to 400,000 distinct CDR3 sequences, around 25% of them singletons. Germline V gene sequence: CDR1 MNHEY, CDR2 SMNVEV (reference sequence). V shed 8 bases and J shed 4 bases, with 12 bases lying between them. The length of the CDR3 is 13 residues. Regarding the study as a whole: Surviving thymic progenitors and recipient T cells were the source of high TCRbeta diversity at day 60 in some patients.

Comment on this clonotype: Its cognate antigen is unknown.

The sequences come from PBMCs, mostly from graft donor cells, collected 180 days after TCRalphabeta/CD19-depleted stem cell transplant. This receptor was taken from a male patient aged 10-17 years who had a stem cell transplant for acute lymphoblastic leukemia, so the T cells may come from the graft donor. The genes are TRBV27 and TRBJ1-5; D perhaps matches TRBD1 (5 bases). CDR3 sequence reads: CASRQGPNQPQHF. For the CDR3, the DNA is TGTGCCAGCCGGCAGGGCCCTAATCAGCCCCAGCATTTT.